The 11 T cell receptor beta chains presented below share a single source sample, sequenced in a study of blood T cell repertoires in COVID-19. Produced via immunoSEQ multiplex PCR; TCRdb's table is partial and in-frame only. The profile shows more than 300,000 clones, around 91% of them singletons. Sequencing was done on a sample of peripheral blood. These receptors came from a woman aged 18-29 years who had recovered from COVID-19.

The rearrangement uses TRBV12-3 or TRBV12-4 and TRBJ1-2; D not resolved. Trimming pared 6 bases from V and 3 bases from J, leaving 11 bases between. This CDR3 is built from 13 residues. The CDR3 reads CASSSRGDYGYTF. The CDR3 DNA sequence: TGTGCCAGCAGCTCTCGCGGGGACTATGGCTACACCTTC.

The CDR3 protein is CASSPLEGTGAGNTIYF. In nucleotides, the CDR3 is TGTGCCAGCTCACCGCTAGAAGGCACAGGGGCTGGAAACACCATATATTTT. The genes are TRBV18 and TRBJ1-3, with 7 bases fitting TRBD1. Trimming at V came to 3 bases and at J to 2 bases, leaving 10 bases not matched to a gene. The germline gives CDR1 KGHSH, CDR2 LQKENI. The CDR3 length is 17 residues.

This chain links TRBV4-1 with TRBJ2-5; TRBD1 might be the D (5 bases). CDR1 is MGHRA and CDR2 is YSYEKL in the germline V gene. V was clipped by 0 bases and J by 2 bases, with 7 bases between them. CDR3 size: 14 residues. The DNA of the CDR3 is TGCGCCAGCAGCCAAGATCCAGGGCAAGAGACCCAGTACTTC. Amino acid sequence: CASSQDPGQETQYF.

This clone was observed once. This rearrangement joins TRBV12-1 to TRBJ2-6; the D call in the table, TRBD1, was not verified against the DNA. TRBV12-1 is classified as a pseudogene. This CDR3 spans 16 amino acids. CDR3 amino acids: CASSADRNSGANVLTF. The CDR3 DNA is TGTGCCAGCAGCGCTGACAGGAACTCTGGGGCCAACGTCCTGACTTTC.

The chain combines TRBV19 with TRBJ2-5; TRBD2 aligns across 8 bases. The junction had 0 bases not matched to a gene; V was cut back by 2 bases and J by 1 base. Germline lookup yields CDR1 LNHDA and CDR2 SQIVND (reference sequence). The length of the CDR3 is 14 residues. CDR3 coding DNA: TGTGCCAGTAGTATACGGGGGGGCCAAGAGACCCAGTACTTC. It specifies CASSIRGGQETQYF. Full variable domain (missing parts from reference TRBV19 and TRBJ2-5): DGGITQSPKYLFRKEGQNVTLSCEQNLNHDAMYWYRQDPGQGLRLIYYSQIVNDFQKGDIAEGYSVSREKKESFPLTVTSAQKNPTAFYLCASSIRGGQETQYFGPGTRLLVL.

This chain uses TRBV6-5 with TRBJ2-1; tentatively, D is TRBD2 (7 bases). The V gene's germline CDR1 is MNHEY and CDR2 SVGAGI. V dropped 6 bases and J dropped 9 bases, with 18 bases sitting between them. The CDR3 is made up of 14 amino acids. The CDR3 DNA reads as TGTGCCAGCAGGACGTGGACTAGGGGGATTGAGCAGTTCTTC. It specifies CASRTWTRGIEQFF.

The chain uses TRBV5-6 and TRBJ1-3; D remains ambiguous. In germline, CDR1 is SGHDT, CDR2 YYEEEE. The CDR3 spans 14 residues. V was shortened by 4 bases and J by 0 bases, with 8 bases between the two germline ends. CDR3 sequence reads: CASSRDPSGNTIYF. CDR3 in DNA: TGTGCCAGCAGCCGAGATCCCTCTGGAAACACCATATATTTT.

The rearrangement uses TRBV7-9 and TRBJ1-1; TRBD1 matches 7 bases. Per germline, CDR1 SEHNR and CDR2 FQNEAQ (reference sequence). This CDR3 is built from 13 residues. Unmatched junction bases numbered 1, after V lost 2 bases and J lost 4 bases. DNA of the CDR3: TGTGCCAGCAGCTTATCAGGGGGCACTGAAGCTTTCTTT. It is translated as CASSLSGGTEAFF. Combining the CDR3 with reference TRBV7-9 and TRBJ1-1 gives the whole variable domain DTGVSQNPRHKITKRGQNVTFRCDPISEHNRLYWYRQTLGQGPEFLTYFQNEAQLEKSRLLSDRFSAERPKGSFSTLEIQRTEQGDSAMYLCASSLSGGTEAFFGQGTRLTVV.

J is TRBJ1-3 and V is TRBV7-9; tentatively, D is TRBD1 (6 bases). CDR3 length equals 17 residues. CDR1 and CDR2 from the germline V gene are SEHNR and FQNEAQ (reference sequence). Trimming shortened V by 2 bases and J by 4 bases, and 18 bases separated the two germline ends. CDR3 sequence (DNA): TGTGCCAGCAGCTTAAGTTCGAGGGGACACCTCGGAAACACCATATATTTT. It encodes CASSLSSRGHLGNTIYF.

V and J are TRBV19 and TRBJ2-5; 8 bases agree with TRBD2. The CDR3 is 15 residues long. The germline CDR1 and CDR2 sequences are LNHDA and SQIVND (reference sequence). V trimming: 6 bases; J trimming: 4 bases; junction bases outside the gene matches: 10. The CDR3 sequence is CASSARGGARETQYF. CDR3 coding DNA: TGTGCCAGTAGCGCCCGGGGGGGGGCGCGAGAGACCCAGTACTTC.

As DNA, the CDR3 is TGTGCCACCCGGACTAGCGGGATGCGCAATGAGCAGTTCTTC. Its protein product is CATRTSGMRNEQFF. The V call is TRBV15, the J call TRBJ2-1; 12 nucleotides align to TRBD2. The CDR3 is 14 residues long. J was trimmed by 6 bases and V by 8 bases; bases with no gene match: 5. Germline V CDR1 and CDR2: LNHNV, YYDKDF (reference sequence).